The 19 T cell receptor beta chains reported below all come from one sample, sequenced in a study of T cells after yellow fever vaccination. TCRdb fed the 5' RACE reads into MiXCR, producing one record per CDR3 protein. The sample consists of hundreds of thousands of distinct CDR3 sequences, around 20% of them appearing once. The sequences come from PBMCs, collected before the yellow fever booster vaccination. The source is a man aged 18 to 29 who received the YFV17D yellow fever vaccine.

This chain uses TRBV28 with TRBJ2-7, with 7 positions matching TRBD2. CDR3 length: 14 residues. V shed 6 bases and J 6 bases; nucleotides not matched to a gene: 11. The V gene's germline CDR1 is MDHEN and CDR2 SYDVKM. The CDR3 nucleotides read TGTGCCAGCAGCCCACCGGGGGGATCGGGCGAGCAGTACGTC. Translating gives CASSPPGGSGEQYV.

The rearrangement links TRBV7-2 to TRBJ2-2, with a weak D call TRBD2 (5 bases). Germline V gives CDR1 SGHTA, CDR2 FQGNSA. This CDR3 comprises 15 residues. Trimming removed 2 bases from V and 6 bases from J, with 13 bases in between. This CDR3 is CASSLPSSAAGELFF. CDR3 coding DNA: TGTGCCAGCAGCTTACCGTCGTCAGCGGCCGGGGAGCTGTTTTTT.

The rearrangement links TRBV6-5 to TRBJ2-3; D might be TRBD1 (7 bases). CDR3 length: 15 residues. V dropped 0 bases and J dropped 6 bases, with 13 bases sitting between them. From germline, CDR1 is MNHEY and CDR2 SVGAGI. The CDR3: CASSYSQGGSDTQYF. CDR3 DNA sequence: TGTGCCAGCAGTTACTCCCAGGGGGGATCTGATACGCAGTATTTT.

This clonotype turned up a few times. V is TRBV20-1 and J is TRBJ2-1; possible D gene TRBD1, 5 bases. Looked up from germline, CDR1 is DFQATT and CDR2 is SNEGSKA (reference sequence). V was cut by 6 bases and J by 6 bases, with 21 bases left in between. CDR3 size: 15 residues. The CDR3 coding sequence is TGCAGTGCCCACCCGCAAAGGGGTTTGGGCAATGAGCAGTTCTTC. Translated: CSAHPQRGLGNEQFF.

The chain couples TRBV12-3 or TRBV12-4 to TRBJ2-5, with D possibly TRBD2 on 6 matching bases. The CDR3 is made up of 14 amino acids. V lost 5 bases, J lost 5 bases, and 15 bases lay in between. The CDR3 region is CASSAGPNGETQYF. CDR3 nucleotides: TGTGCCAGCAGTGCGGGACCAAATGGGGAGACCCAGTACTTC.

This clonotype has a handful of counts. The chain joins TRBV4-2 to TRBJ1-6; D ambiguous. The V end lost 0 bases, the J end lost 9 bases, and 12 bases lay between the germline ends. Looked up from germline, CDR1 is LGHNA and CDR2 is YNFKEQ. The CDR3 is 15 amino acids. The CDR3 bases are TGTGCCAGCAGCCAAGATTGGACCCAAAGTTCACCCCTCCACTTT. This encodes CASSQDWTQSSPLHF.

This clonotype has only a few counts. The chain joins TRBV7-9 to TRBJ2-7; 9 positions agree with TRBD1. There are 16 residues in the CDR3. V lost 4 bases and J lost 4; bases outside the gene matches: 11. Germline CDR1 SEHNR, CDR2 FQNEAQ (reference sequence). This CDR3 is CASSSLPGQGLYEQYF. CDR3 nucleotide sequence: TGTGCCAGCAGCTCCCTTCCGGGACAGGGTTTGTACGAGCAGTACTTC.

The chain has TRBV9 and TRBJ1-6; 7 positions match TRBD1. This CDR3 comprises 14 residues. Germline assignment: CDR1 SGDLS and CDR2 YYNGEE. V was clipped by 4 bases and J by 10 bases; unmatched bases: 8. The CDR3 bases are TGTGCCAGCAGCTTGGGACAGCCCTGGTCACCCCTCCACTTT. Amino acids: CASSLGQPWSPLHF.

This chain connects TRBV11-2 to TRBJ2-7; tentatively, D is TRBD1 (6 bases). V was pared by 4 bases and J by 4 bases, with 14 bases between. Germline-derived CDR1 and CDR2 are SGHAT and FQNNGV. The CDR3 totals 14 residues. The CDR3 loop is CASSSLKTGYEQYF. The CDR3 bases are TGTGCCAGCAGCTCGTTGAAAACAGGGTACGAGCAGTACTTC.

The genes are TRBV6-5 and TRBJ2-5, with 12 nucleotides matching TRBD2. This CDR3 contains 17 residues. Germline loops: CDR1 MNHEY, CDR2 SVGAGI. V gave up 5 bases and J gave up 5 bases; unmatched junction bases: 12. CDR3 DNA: TGTGCCAGCAGTCCGAGCCTAGCGGGGGGGACGTGGGAGACCCAGTACTTC. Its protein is CASSPSLAGGTWETQYF.

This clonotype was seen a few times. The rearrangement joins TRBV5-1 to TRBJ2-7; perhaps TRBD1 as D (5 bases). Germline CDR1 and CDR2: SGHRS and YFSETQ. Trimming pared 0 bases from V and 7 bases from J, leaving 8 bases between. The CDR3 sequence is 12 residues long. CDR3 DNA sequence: TGCGCCAGCAGCTTGGAGGGGATTGAGCAGTACTTC. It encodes CASSLEGIEQYF.

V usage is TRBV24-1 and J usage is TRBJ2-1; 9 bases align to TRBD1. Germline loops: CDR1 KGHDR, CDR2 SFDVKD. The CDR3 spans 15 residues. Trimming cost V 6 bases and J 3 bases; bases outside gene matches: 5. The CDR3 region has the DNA TGTGCCACCAGTTCGGGACAGGGTCTCTACAATGAGCAGTTCTTC. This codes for CATSSGQGLYNEQFF.

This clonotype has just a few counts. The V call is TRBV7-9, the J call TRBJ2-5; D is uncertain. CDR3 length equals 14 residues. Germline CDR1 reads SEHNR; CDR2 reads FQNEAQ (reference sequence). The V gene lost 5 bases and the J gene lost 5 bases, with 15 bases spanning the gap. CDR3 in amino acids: CASSQPKGYETQYF. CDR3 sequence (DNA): TGTGCCAGCAGCCAGCCGAAGGGCTACGAGACCCAGTACTTC.

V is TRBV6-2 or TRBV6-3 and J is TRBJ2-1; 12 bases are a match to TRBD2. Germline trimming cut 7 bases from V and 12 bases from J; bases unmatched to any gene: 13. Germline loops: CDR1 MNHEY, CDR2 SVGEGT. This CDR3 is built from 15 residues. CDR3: CASKDTTSGGSRQFF. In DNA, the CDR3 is TGTGCCAGCAAAGACACGACTAGCGGGGGCTCCCGGCAGTTCTTC.

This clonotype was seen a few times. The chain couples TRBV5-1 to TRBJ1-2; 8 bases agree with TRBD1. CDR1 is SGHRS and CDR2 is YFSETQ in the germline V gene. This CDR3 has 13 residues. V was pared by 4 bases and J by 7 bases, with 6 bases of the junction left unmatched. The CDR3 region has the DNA TGCGCCAGCAGCAGCGGACAGGGCCCTGGCTACACCTTC. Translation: CASSSGQGPGYTF.

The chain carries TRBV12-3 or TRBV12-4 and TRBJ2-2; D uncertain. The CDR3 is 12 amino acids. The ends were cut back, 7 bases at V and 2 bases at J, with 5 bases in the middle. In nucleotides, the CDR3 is TGTGCCAGCAATTTCAACACCGGGGAGCTGTTTTTT. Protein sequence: CASNFNTGELFF.

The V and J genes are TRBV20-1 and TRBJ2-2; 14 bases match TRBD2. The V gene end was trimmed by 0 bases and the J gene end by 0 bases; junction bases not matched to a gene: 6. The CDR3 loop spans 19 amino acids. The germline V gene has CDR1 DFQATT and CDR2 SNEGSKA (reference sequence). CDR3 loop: CSARDWTSGGTTNTGELFF. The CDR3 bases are TGCAGTGCTAGAGATTGGACTAGCGGGGGGACAACGAACACCGGGGAGCTGTTTTTT.

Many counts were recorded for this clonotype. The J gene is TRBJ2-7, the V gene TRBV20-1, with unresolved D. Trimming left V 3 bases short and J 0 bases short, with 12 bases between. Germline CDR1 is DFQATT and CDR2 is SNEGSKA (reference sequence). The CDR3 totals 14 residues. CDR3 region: CSASKGSGSYEQYF. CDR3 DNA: TGCAGTGCTAGTAAGGGCAGTGGCTCCTACGAGCAGTACTTC.

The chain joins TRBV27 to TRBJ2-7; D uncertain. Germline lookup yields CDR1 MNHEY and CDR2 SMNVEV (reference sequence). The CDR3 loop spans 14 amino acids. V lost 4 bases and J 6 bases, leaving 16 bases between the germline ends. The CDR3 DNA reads TGTGCCAGCAGTTATTACGGACCGGTGGGCGAGCAGTACTTC. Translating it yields CASSYYGPVGEQYF.